Each of the 2 T cell receptor beta chains below was sequenced from the same sample in a study of shared clonotypes between healthy human individuals (TCRdb year 2020). Receptors were amplified or captured by the immunoSEQ multiplex PCR assay. TCRdb stores this immuneACCESS table with in-frame sequences only. Part of the clones is absent; in the studies checked, under half of the shortfall reflects unresolved V genes, and no reason is known for the rest. The sample table records about 700,000 clones; around 92% of these occur just once. Nearly 25% of the sample belongs to the ten largest clones. CD8 naive samples were CD45RO-negative cells positively selected for CCR7, giving a CD45RA+CCR7+ population that excluded TemRA cells. The sample consisted of naive CD8+ T cells sorted from blood. In light of the paper, this sample's cell subset or site label describes: CD45RA+CCR7+. The receptors were sampled from a man younger than 40 in good health.

Notes on this clone: One end of the junction varies from germline; a read error may be responsible. Additional DNA sequences in this sample encode the identical CDR3. The CDR3 here is CASSPGLAEETQYF. The CDR3 DNA follows: TGTGCTAGCAGCCCGGGACTAGCGGAAGAGACCCAGTACTTC. The chain joins TRBV7-7 to TRBJ2-5; TRBD2 matches at 11 bases. This CDR3 has 14 residues. Germline lookup yields CDR1 SSHAT and CDR2 FNYEAQ (reference sequence).

This chain links TRBV19 with TRBJ1-1; D may be TRBD1 (5 bases). V lost 3 bases, J lost 0 bases, and 17 bases lay in between. The germline CDR1 and CDR2 sequences are LNHDA and SQIVND (reference sequence). This CDR3 region has 17 residues. The CDR3 loop reads CASSISILDIMNTEAFF. In nucleotides, the CDR3 is TGTGCCAGTAGTATCTCAATTCTGGACATAATGAACACTGAAGCTTTCTTT.